This paragraph covers one T cell receptor beta chain sequence. This sample is part of a study of T cell clones after liver transplantation. Study-wide context: TCRbeta sequencing after a pre-transplant mixed lymphocyte reaction identified graft-donor-reactive clones, later tracked in post-transplant blood. As an antigen-independent comparator, third-party-reactive TCRbeta sequences came from pre-transplant mixed lymphocyte reactions. Tolerant meant at least one year fully off immunosuppression without liver enzymes above twice normal.

Repertoires were generated with immunoSEQ multiplex PCR, while TCRdb's copy carries only in-frame clones and drops some. The sample shows tens of thousands of clones, 65% to 75% of them seen only once. The CDR3 loop spans 16 amino acids. Germline V lookup: CDR1 ENHRY, CDR2 SYGVKD. J was trimmed by 1 base and V by 0 bases; bases with no gene match: 3. The chain is built from TRBV10-3 and TRBJ2-5, with 9 bases matching TRBD1. This TCR was sampled from a human donor who received a liver transplant. This specimen consisted of CD4+ T cells from blood, obtained before liver transplant. CDR3 amino acids: CAISESTGQGQETQYF. In DNA, the CDR3 is TGTGCCATCAGTGAGTCGACGGGACAGGGCCAAGAGACCCAGTACTTC.